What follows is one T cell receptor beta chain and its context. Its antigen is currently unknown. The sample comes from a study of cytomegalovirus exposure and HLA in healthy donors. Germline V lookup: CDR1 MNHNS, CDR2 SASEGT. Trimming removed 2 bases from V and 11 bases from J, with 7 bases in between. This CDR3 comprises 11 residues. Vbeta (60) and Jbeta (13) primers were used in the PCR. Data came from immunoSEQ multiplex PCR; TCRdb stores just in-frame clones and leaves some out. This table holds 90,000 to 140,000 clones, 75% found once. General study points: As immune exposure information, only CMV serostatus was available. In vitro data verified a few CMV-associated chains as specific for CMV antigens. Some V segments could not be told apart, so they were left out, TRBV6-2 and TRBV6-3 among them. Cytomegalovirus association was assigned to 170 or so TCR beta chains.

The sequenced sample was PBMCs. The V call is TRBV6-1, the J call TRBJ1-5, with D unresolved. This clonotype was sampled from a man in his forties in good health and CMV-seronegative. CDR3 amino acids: CASSELQSQHF. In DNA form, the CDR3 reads TGTGCCAGCAGTGAACTCCAGTCCCAGCATTTT.